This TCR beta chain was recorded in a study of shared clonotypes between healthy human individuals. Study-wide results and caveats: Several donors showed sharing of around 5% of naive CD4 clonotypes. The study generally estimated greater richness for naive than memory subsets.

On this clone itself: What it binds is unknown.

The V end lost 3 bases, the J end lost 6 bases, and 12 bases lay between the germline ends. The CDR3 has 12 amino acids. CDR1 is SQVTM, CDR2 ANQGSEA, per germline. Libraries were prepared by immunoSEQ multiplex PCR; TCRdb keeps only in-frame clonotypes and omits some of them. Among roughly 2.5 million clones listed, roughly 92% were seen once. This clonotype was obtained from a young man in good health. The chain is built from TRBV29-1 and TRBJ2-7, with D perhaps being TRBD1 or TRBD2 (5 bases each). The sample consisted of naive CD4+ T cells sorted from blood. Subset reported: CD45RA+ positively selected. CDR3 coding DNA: TGCAGCGTTGACCGGGGACCATCCGAGCAGTACTTC. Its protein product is CSVDRGPSEQYF.